A selection of T cell receptor beta chains follows, all from one sample in a study of beta chain features in type 1 diabetes. Here immunoSEQ multiplex PCR was the method, and the copy in TCRdb shows in-frame clones only, minus some. The repertoire includes hundreds of thousands of clones, approximately 9.9% of them detected once, and just over 0.015% sits in the top ten. The sequencing sample was made of naive CD4+ T cells from blood. These TCRs come from a woman aged 25 to 45 in good health. CDR3s include the opening cysteine and the closing phenylalanine or tryptophan. The D gene is left open where the match is weak. Where a row states a size, it is once, few, many or the class of an expanded clone; other rows omit it.

>NA|NA|TRBJ2-7|TRBV29-1|14
CSVERGSGPYEQYF
TGCAGCGTTGAAAGGGGGTCGGGGCCCTACGAGCAGTACTTC
>NA|NA|TRBJ1-5|TRBV2|14
CASSEEGADQPQHF
TGTGCCAGCAGTGAGGAGGGCGCGGACCAGCCCCAGCATTTT
>NA|few|TRBJ2-1|TRBV9|15
CASSVQGTNNNEQFF
TGTGCCAGCAGCGTCCAGGGGACGAACAACAATGAGCAGTTCTTC
>NA|few|TRBJ2-1|TRBV7-9|18
CASNFQNQKRALYNEQFF
TGTGCCAGCAACTTCCAAAACCAAAAGCGGGCCTTGTACAATGAGCAGTTCTTC
>NA|NA|TRBJ1-2|TRBV7-2|14
CASSPTGLSYGYTF
TGTGCCAGCAGCCCGACGGGACTGTCCTATGGCTACACCTTC
>NA|NA|TRBJ2-3|TRBV4-1|14
CASSQGPGTDTQYF
TGCGCCAGCAGCCAAGGGCCCGGCACAGATACGCAGTATTTT
>TRBD2|few|TRBJ2-7|TRBV5-4|15
CASSPPSGSSYEQYF
TGTGCCAGCAGCCCACCTAGCGGGAGCTCCTACGAGCAGTACTTC
>TRBD2|NA|TRBJ2-3|TRBV19|17
CASSTETSGRAGDTQYF
TGTGCCAGTAGTACAGAAACTAGCGGGAGGGCTGGAGATACGCAGTATTTT
>NA|few|TRBJ1-2|TRBV2|12
CASSEVGYGYTF
TGTGCCAGCAGTGAGGTCGGTTATGGCTACACCTTC
>TRBD2|few|TRBJ2-3|TRBV4-1|16
CASSQLAGVGADTQYF
TGCGCCAGCAGCCAGCTAGCGGGAGTGGGCGCAGATACGCAGTATTTT
>NA|NA|TRBJ2-1|TRBV19|14
CASSIMDSINEQFF
TGTGCCAGTAGTATAATGGACTCGATAAATGAGCAGTTCTTC
>NA|few|TRBJ2-3|TRBV27|15
CASSLPRTSTDTQYF
TGTGCCAGCAGTCTTCCTAGAACTAGCACAGATACGCAGTATTTT
>TRBD2|NA|TRBJ2-1|TRBV4-2|15
CASSQVGLGADEQFF
TGTGCCAGCAGCCAAGTGGGACTAGGGGCAGATGAGCAGTTCTTC
>TRBD2|NA|TRBJ2-7|TRBV9|16
CASSVGLAGGGYEQYF
TGTGCCAGCAGCGTCGGACTAGCGGGAGGGGGTTACGAGCAGTACTTC
>NA|NA|TRBJ2-1|TRBV6-5|14
CASRGSSSYNEQFF
TGTGCCAGCCGGGGATCCAGCTCCTACAATGAGCAGTTCTTC
>NA|NA|TRBJ1-1|TRBV30|13
CAWSSQQGTEAFF
TGTGCCTGGAGCTCCCAACAGGGAACTGAAGCTTTCTTT
>NA|NA|TRBJ2-1|TRBV4-1|15
CASSQLSRGRNEQFF
TGCGCCAGCAGCCAACTGAGCAGGGGTAGGAATGAGCAGTTCTTC
>NA|few|TRBJ2-2|TRBV11-2|16
CASSLAAGGNTGELFF
TGTGCCAGCAGCTTAGCCGCGGGCGGGAACACCGGGGAGCTGTTTTTT
>NA|NA|TRBJ1-2|TRBV6-5|9
CASGPVRTF
TGTGCCAGTGGCCCGGTGAGGACCTTC
>TRBD2|NA|TRBJ2-1|TRBV29-1|15
CSDATLAGSYNEQFF
TGCAGCGACGCCACCCTAGCGGGAAGTTACAATGAGCAGTTCTTC
>NA|few|TRBJ2-3|TRBV4-2|17
CASSQEPLGLTTDTQYF
TGTGCCAGCAGCCAAGAACCTCTAGGACTAACCACAGATACGCAGTATTTT
>NA|NA|TRBJ1-2|TRBV7-2|13
CASSSGRLNGYTF
TGTGCCAGCAGCTCTGGGCGCCTCAACGGCTACACCTTC
>NA|NA|TRBJ2-3|TRBV5-4|16
CASSSDRGGGTDTQYF
TGTGCCAGCAGCTCCGACAGGGGAGGGGGCACAGATACGCAGTATTTT
>TRBD2|NA|TRBJ2-1|TRBV5-1|17
CASSSNPGGGSYNEQFF
TGCGCCAGCAGCTCGAACCCCGGGGGGGGCTCCTACAATGAGCAGTTCTTC
>NA|few|TRBJ2-7|TRBV30|13
CAWSSSVRYEQYF
TGTGCCTGGAGTAGTAGCGTCAGATACGAGCAGTACTTC
>TRBD1|few|TRBJ2-1|TRBV18|15
CASSAPGQGTSEQFF
TGTGCCAGCTCAGCACCGGGACAGGGGACGAGTGAGCAGTTCTTC
>NA|NA|TRBJ2-5|TRBV5-1|15
CASSLLTGVQETQYF
TGCGCCAGCAGCTTGTTGACGGGAGTACAAGAGACCCAGTACTTC
>NA|NA|TRBJ2-1|TRBV29-1|16
CSARPSSASSYNEQFF
TGCAGCGCCCGACCCTCTAGCGCGAGCTCCTACAATGAGCAGTTCTTC
>TRBD1|few|TRBJ2-1|TRBV10-3|15
CAISERTGGYNEQFF
TGTGCCATCAGTGAGAGGACAGGCGGCTACAATGAGCAGTTCTTC
>TRBD2|few|TRBJ2-7|TRBV4-3|15
CASSLRLAGADEQYF
TGCGCCAGCAGCCTTAGACTAGCGGGAGCTGACGAGCAGTACTTC
>NA|NA|TRBJ2-7|TRBV5-1|14
CASSGRLEGHEQYF
TGCGCCAGCAGCGGTAGACTAGAAGGGCACGAGCAGTACTTC
>TRBD1|few|TRBJ2-7|TRBV5-1|15
CASSEGQGYGYEQYF
TGCGCCAGCAGCGAGGGACAGGGGTATGGCTACGAGCAGTACTTC
>TRBD1|few|TRBJ2-5|TRBV19|16
CASSMLLGTGEETQYF
TGTGCCAGTAGTATGCTCCTCGGGACAGGGGAAGAGACCCAGTACTTC
>TRBD1|NA|TRBJ1-2|TRBV5-8|15
CASSSTWDRGFGYTF
TGTGCCAGCAGCTCCACGTGGGACAGGGGATTCGGCTACACCTTC
>NA|NA|TRBJ2-2|TRBV7-9|16
CASSLAGPWNTGELFF
TGTGCCAGCAGCTTAGCGGGCCCCTGGAACACCGGGGAGCTGTTTTTT
>NA|NA|TRBJ2-7|TRBV7-2|14
CASSSQGGVYEQYF
TGTGCCAGCAGCTCTCAGGGCGGGGTCTACGAGCAGTACTTC
>TRBD1|NA|TRBJ2-7|TRBV28|14
CASSVDRGRLEQYF
TGTGCCAGCAGCGTGGACAGGGGACGCCTCGAGCAGTACTTC
>NA|few|TRBJ2-3|TRBV10-3|13
CAISESAGNTQYF
TGTGCCATCAGTGAGTCGGCGGGTAATACGCAGTATTTT
>NA|NA|TRBJ2-5|TRBV21-1|17
CASSKTAGQTVQETQYF
TGTGCCAGCAGCAAAACCGCGGGACAGACCGTTCAAGAGACCCAGTACTTC
>TRBD1|few|TRBJ2-7|TRBV6-6|12
CASRGQNYEQYF
TGTGCCAGCAGGGGACAGAACTACGAGCAGTACTTC
>NA|NA|TRBJ2-7|TRBV28|14
CASSLTVTPYEQYF
TGTGCCAGCAGTCTGACAGTGACCCCCTACGAGCAGTACTTC
>NA|NA|TRBJ2-1|TRBV6-5|14
CASTPAGRRNEQFF
TGTGCCAGCACGCCCGCGGGTAGGCGCAATGAGCAGTTCTTC
>NA|NA|TRBJ2-7|TRBV7-2|15
CASSQQGSSTYEQYF
TGTGCCAGCAGCCAACAGGGCTCCTCAACATACGAGCAGTACTTC
>TRBD1|NA|TRBJ2-7|TRBV7-2|12
CASSLRGHEQYF
TGTGCCAGCAGCTTAAGGGGGCACGAGCAGTACTTC
>TRBD2|NA|TRBJ2-7|TRBV4-3|14
CASSQDPAGGEQYF
TGCGCCAGCAGCCAAGATCCGGCGGGGGGGGAGCAGTACTTC
>NA|NA|TRBJ1-2|TRBV28|14
CASSLGGGPGGYTF
TGTGCCAGCAGTTTAGGAGGCGGACCGGGTGGCTACACCTTC
>TRBD2|few|TRBJ2-3|TRBV4-2|19
CASHGGTQRETPLTDTQYF
TGTGCCAGCCACGGGGGTACTCAGCGGGAGACCCCCCTCACAGATACGCAGTATTTT